This T cell receptor (beta chain) appears in the sequencing data of a study of blood T cell repertoires in COVID-19 (dated by TCRdb to the early 2020s). General notes on the study: The collaborator samples originated in the United States, Italy and Spain and spanned the acute and convalescent phases of COVID-19. The prospective study material was composed of cDNA or gDNA derived from T cells, B-cell-depleted T cells, or PBMCs. Deeply sampled blood TCRbeta repertoires from subjects exposed to, actively infected with, or recovered from COVID-19 were included in the dataset. The repertoires were released in a freely available public database meant as a resource for research on the immune response to SARS-CoV-2. The samples were drawn from the first 160 participants of the ongoing ImmuneRACE study and from roughly 1,300 subjects provided by 6 global collaborators. Nearly every sample came with metadata listing a de-identified subject ID, COVID-19 status, age in years and sex. Where HLA class I and class II types were available, the types were taken from metadata supplied by the sample provider, not from assay-based typing. General conclusions and limits of the study: Clinical and demographic metadata were provided uncurated, with the amount varying by source and participant.

The CDR3 measures 13 amino acids from cysteine to phenylalanine. Only the CDR3 region is kept as DNA, spanning 39 bases read in frame from base 1. The germline V gene (reference sequence) yields PRHDT for CDR1 and FYEKMQ for CDR2. Trimming takes 5 bases off V and 5 bases off J; junction bases not matched to a gene: 5. The collaborating institutions used their own protocols to collect whole blood in K2EDTA tubes. Collaborator samples were shipped for TCRbeta analysis as frozen whole blood, isolated PBMCs, or DNA extracted from either sample type. TCRbeta CDR3 regions were amplified from genomic DNA by means of the immunoSEQ Assay, a bias-controlled multiplex PCR. The authors processed their data as follows. The number of nucleated cells in each sample was estimated from the amplification of reference gene primers within the assay. Sequence reads were collapsed and filtered to measure the absolute abundance of every unique TCRbeta CDR3 rearrangement. Productive Simpson clonality was computed per sample as the square root of Simpson's diversity index over productive rearrangements. TCRdb retrieved this table from immuneACCESS and kept in-frame rearrangements only. Not all clones are present; in checked studies, unresolved V genes account for under half, and no reason is known for the remainder. Clonal size and the V and J genes are those of that table, whereas D and trimming came from the DNA. The table for this sample lists about 250,000 clones; 70% to 90% of them were counted only once. Around 3% of the sample is taken by the ten largest.

Remarks on this clone: Its antigen is still unknown. No clone much larger than this one lies a single base away; base qualities are absent. Other DNA sequences in the same sample also yield this CDR3.

The chain couples TRBV13 to TRBJ2-5; 7 junctional bases match TRBD1. Sequenced input: peripheral blood. The clonotype was recovered from a man aged 18 to 30 with active or convalescent COVID-19. The CDR3 reads as follows: CASSPGQIETQYF. The bases read TGTGCCAGCAGCCCGGGACAGATCGAGACCCAGTACTTC. With all but the CDR3 taken from the reference TRBV13 and TRBJ2-5 genes, the full variable domain is: AAGVIQSPRHLIKEKRETATLKCYPIPRHDTVYWYQQGPGQDPQFLISFYEKMQSDKGSIPDRFSAQQFSDYHSELNMSSLELGDSALYFCASSPGQIETQYFGPGTRLLVL.